One and the same sample provided the 12 T cell receptor beta chains below, sequenced in a study of cytomegalovirus exposure and HLA in healthy donors. Repertoires were generated with immunoSEQ multiplex PCR, while TCRdb's copy carries only in-frame clones and drops some. The sample consists of about 130,000 clones, roughly 93% of them appearing once. The material sequenced was PBMCs. These receptor sequences come from a man younger than 35 in good health and CMV-seropositive.

The V and J genes are TRBV29-1 and TRBJ2-7; 11 positions match TRBD2. V lost 6 bases and J lost 5; bases outside the gene matches: 9. The V gene's germline CDR1 is SQVTM and CDR2 ANQGSEA. CDR3 length: 14 amino acids. The CDR3 protein is CSVSLAGGFNEQYF. The CDR3 DNA reads TGCAGCGTCTCTCTAGCGGGAGGATTTAACGAGCAGTACTTC.

J is TRBJ2-7 and V is TRBV28; 8 positions agree with TRBD1. V lost 5 bases to trimming and J lost 4 bases; unmatched junction nucleotides: 16. The CDR3 is 17 amino acids. Germline CDR1 MDHEN, CDR2 SYDVKM. DNA of the CDR3: TGTGCCAGCAGTCTGATTCCAGGGGGCACAAAAGAGTACGAGCAGTACTTC. Amino acid sequence: CASSLIPGGTKEYEQYF.

This chain uses TRBV5-1 with TRBJ2-6, with a weak D call TRBD2 (5 bases). Trimming pared 1 base from V and 0 bases from J, leaving 11 bases between. Germline loops: CDR1 SGHRS, CDR2 YFSETQ. The CDR3 has 17 residues. CDR3 coding DNA: TGCGCCAGCAGCTTGTGGGAGAGCCACTCTGGGGCCAACGTCCTGACTTTC. Protein: CASSLWESHSGANVLTF.

The chain couples TRBV7-3 to TRBJ2-1, with D uncertain. The ends were cut back, 5 bases at V and 10 bases at J, with 15 bases in the middle. CDR1 is SGHTA, CDR2 FQGTGA, per germline. This CDR3 contains 13 residues. CDR3 DNA sequence: TGTGCCAGCAGCCCCACTTTGGGCCCCGAGCAGTTCTTC. Translating it yields CASSPTLGPEQFF.

This clone was observed a single time. This rearrangement joins TRBV2 to TRBJ2-2; no definite D call. Germline V lookup: CDR1 SNHLY, CDR2 FYNNEI. The CDR3 has 11 amino acids. Trimming took off 6 bases at V and 4 bases at J, with 3 bases between the two ends. In DNA form, the CDR3 reads TGTGCCAGCAGAGCCACCGGGGAGCTGTTTTTT. Amino acids: CASRATGELFF.

The chain recombines TRBV2 with TRBJ2-3, with D hard to call. The CDR3 runs to 12 residues. CDR1 is SNHLY, CDR2 FYNNEI, per germline. Trimming left V 10 bases short and J 2 bases short, with 10 bases between. The CDR3 region has the DNA TGTGCCACCCCAACAGCCACAGATACGCAGTATTTT. This gives the protein CATPTATDTQYF.

The chain joins TRBV9 to TRBJ2-1, with no clear D. Germline assignment: CDR1 SGDLS and CDR2 YYNGEE. The CDR3 loop spans 13 amino acids. The V gene lost 0 bases and the J gene lost 7 bases, with 8 bases spanning the gap. The CDR3 sequence: CASSVASINEQFF. DNA of the CDR3: TGTGCCAGCAGCGTAGCTAGTATTAATGAGCAGTTCTTC.

This chain links TRBV2 with TRBJ2-1, with D unclear. The CDR3 spans 10 residues. Trimming stripped 6 bases from V and 8 bases from J, with 5 bases between. The V gene's germline CDR1 is SNHLY and CDR2 FYNNEI. This CDR3 reads CASRGHEQFF. CDR3 DNA: TGTGCCAGCAGGGGCCATGAGCAGTTCTTC.

V is TRBV19 and J is TRBJ2-7; 7 nucleotides agree with TRBD2. The J segment lost 2 bases and the V segment lost 3 bases, leaving 7 bases of the junction unmatched. The CDR3 contains 15 residues. CDR1 and CDR2 from the germline V gene are LNHDA and SQIVND (reference sequence). The CDR3 DNA sequence: TGTGCCAGTAGTATGCGCCCGGGGGGTACCTACGAGCAGTACTTC. Its translation is CASSMRPGGTYEQYF.

CDR3 sequence reads: CASTLSGRATYNEQFF. For the CDR3, the DNA is TGTGCCAGCACCCTTAGCGGGAGGGCTACCTACAATGAGCAGTTCTTC. The rearrangement joins TRBV11-2 to TRBJ2-1; 11 positions match TRBD2. CDR1 and CDR2 (germline): SGHAT, FQNNGV. The CDR3 totals 16 residues. J gave up 2 bases and V 7 bases, and 7 bases lay outside the gene matches.

The chain recombines TRBV28 with TRBJ1-1; TRBD1 matches at 9 bases. The CDR3 spans 16 residues. Looked up from germline, CDR1 is MDHEN and CDR2 is SYDVKM. The V gene end was trimmed by 6 bases and the J gene end by 0 bases; junction bases not matched to a gene: 8. The CDR3: CASRTTGTGLNTEAFF. The CDR3 bases are TGTGCCAGCAGAACCACCGGGACAGGGCTGAACACTGAAGCTTTCTTT.

The V gene is TRBV6-5, the J gene TRBJ1-5; tentatively, D is TRBD1 (5 bases). This CDR3 has 14 residues. CDR1 is MNHEY, CDR2 SVGAGI, per germline. Trimming stripped 4 bases from V and 4 bases from J, with 11 bases between. CDR3 amino acids: CASSSPGLNQPQHF. The CDR3 DNA follows: TGTGCCAGCAGTTCACCAGGGCTTAATCAGCCCCAGCATTTT.